The next 17 T cell receptor beta chains were all read from a single sample in a study of T cells after yellow fever vaccination. One entry per CDR3 protein results from TCRdb running MiXCR on the 5' RACE reads. Seen here are approximately 160,000 distinct CDR3 sequences, around 9.7% observed once, and the top ten hold roughly 40%. The sequences come from CD8+ T cells sorted from PBMCs, collected 45 days after the yellow fever booster vaccination. The receptors here all came from a man younger than 35 who received the YFV17D yellow fever vaccine.

This chain links TRBV29-1 with TRBJ1-1, with D maybe TRBD1 (5 bases). There are 14 residues in the CDR3. Trimming took off 7 bases at V and 5 bases at J, with 20 bases between the two ends. Germline assignment: CDR1 SQVTM and CDR2 ANQGSEA. CDR3 residues: CSATPPRERTEAFF. CDR3 nucleotide sequence: TGCAGCGCCACCCCCCCCAGGGAGCGGACTGAAGCTTTCTTT.

This clonotype was observed a handful of times. This chain uses TRBV4-1 with TRBJ1-1, with D tentatively TRBD1 (6 bases). V lost 5 bases, J lost 7 bases, and 17 bases lay in between. CDR1 MGHRA and CDR2 YSYEKL come from the germline V gene. The length of the CDR3 is 14 residues. CDR3 protein: CASSYGQTTYEAFF. The CDR3 DNA reads TGCGCCAGCAGCTACGGACAGACTACATATGAAGCTTTCTTT.

This clonotype was recorded many times. The chain is built from TRBV7-9 and TRBJ2-2; TRBD2 matches at 7 bases. V was clipped by 3 bases and J by 1 base; unmatched bases: 2. The length of the CDR3 is 15 residues. The germline V gene encodes CDR1 SEHNR and CDR2 FQNEAQ (reference sequence). The CDR3, as DNA: TGTGCCAGCAGCTTCGGGAGGCTGAACACCGGGGAGCTGTTTTTT. Residues: CASSFGRLNTGELFF.

The chain is built from TRBV6-5 and TRBJ2-1, with D possibly being TRBD2 (6 bases). The V end lost 6 bases, the J end lost 8 bases, and 20 bases lay between the germline ends. Germline-derived CDR1 and CDR2 are MNHEY and SVGAGI. This CDR3 contains 15 residues. The DNA for the CDR3 is TGTGCCAGCAGCACCTTCCGGCGGGGCGTGTATGAGCAGTTCTTC. Its protein product is CASSTFRRGVYEQFF.

In this sample, this clonotype turned up a few times. V and J are TRBV6-5 and TRBJ2-2; D ambiguous. This CDR3 has 14 residues. From germline, CDR1 is MNHEY and CDR2 SVGAGI. Between the trimmed V and J ends, which lost 6 bases and 4 bases, there was a span of 12 bases. The CDR3 sequence: CASRTDGSTGELFF. The CDR3 coding sequence is TGTGCCAGCAGAACGGACGGAAGCACCGGGGAGCTGTTTTTT.

The chain recombines TRBV9 with TRBJ1-1; D is perhaps TRBD1 (6 bases). Germline CDR1 is SGDLS and CDR2 is YYNGEE. The CDR3 loop spans 18 amino acids. Trimming removed 6 bases at V and 1 base at J, with 25 bases between. The CDR3: CASTGEGIAEGGNTEAFF. For the CDR3, the DNA is TGTGCCAGCACCGGAGAGGGGATAGCGGAGGGGGGGAACACTGAAGCTTTCTTT.

This clonotype was observed a handful of times. V and J are TRBV29-1 and TRBJ1-4; 9 positions agree with TRBD1. Germline V gives CDR1 SQVTM, CDR2 ANQGSEA. The CDR3 length is 11 residues. Trimming cost V 0 bases and J 15 bases; bases outside gene matches: 2. CDR3 protein: CSVEEGQGMFF. The CDR3 DNA is TGCAGCGTTGAAGAAGGACAGGGGATGTTTTTT.

This chain connects TRBV25-1 to TRBJ2-1; 11 bases match TRBD2. Germline V CDR1 and CDR2: MGHDK, SYGVNS. V was clipped by 4 bases and J by 9 bases; unmatched bases: 8. The CDR3 totals 15 residues. This chain's CDR3 is CASSALTSGASEQFF. The CDR3 region has the DNA TGTGCCAGCAGTGCCTTGACTAGCGGGGCATCTGAGCAGTTCTTC.

This clonotype was observed a few times. The J gene is TRBJ2-5, the V gene TRBV7-2, with D perhaps TRBD2 (7 bases). Deletions cut 6 bases from V and 0 bases from J, with 17 bases between. This CDR3 has 16 residues. Germline-derived CDR1 and CDR2 are SGHTA and FQGNSA. The CDR3 DNA reads TGTGCCAGCAGTCTGGGGGGGCTCGGGTACCAAGAGACCCAGTACTTC. Protein: CASSLGGLGYQETQYF.

In its sample, this clonotype was seen a few times. V gene TRBV20-1 combines with J gene TRBJ2-1; possible D gene TRBD1, 6 bases. Germline CDR1 DFQATT, CDR2 SNEGSKA (reference sequence). This CDR3 has 17 amino acids. Trimming took off 1 base at V and 6 bases at J, with 22 bases between the two ends. The DNA of the CDR3 is TGCAGTGCTAGAGGGTCAGGGGCACTAAGGCGTGCCAATGAGCAGTTCTTC. Amino acid sequence: CSARGSGALRRANEQFF.

Only a few counts were recorded for this clonotype. The rearrangement uses TRBV7-9 and TRBJ2-6; 8 positions match TRBD1. Per the germline V gene, CDR1 is SEHNR and CDR2 is FQNEAQ (reference sequence). V dropped 7 bases and J dropped 0; count of bases not matched to a gene: 17. This CDR3 region has 20 residues. For the CDR3, the DNA is TGTGCCAGCACCCAACCCCGCCCCGGGACAGGCGTCTCTGGGGCCAACGTCCTGACTTTC. Translation: CASTQPRPGTGVSGANVLTF.

This clonotype was counted between two and nine times. The chain couples TRBV13 to TRBJ2-7, with D perhaps TRBD2 (6 bases). Deletions cut 5 bases from V and 0 bases from J, with 11 bases between. The CDR3 covers 14 residues. Germline V gene lookup returns CDR1 PRHDT and CDR2 FYEKMQ (reference sequence). CDR3 coding DNA: TGTGCCAGCAGCCCATTGGGGGGCTCCTACGAGCAGTACTTC. Amino acids: CASSPLGGSYEQYF.

This clonotype was observed many times. The chain links TRBV29-1 to TRBJ1-1; no clear D. Per germline, CDR1 SQVTM and CDR2 ANQGSEA. CDR3 length: 12 amino acids. The germline V and J ends were trimmed by 4 bases and 6 bases, with 12 bases remaining between them. CDR3 region: CSVVLADAEAFF. In DNA form, the CDR3 reads TGCAGCGTTGTCCTCGCCGACGCTGAAGCTTTCTTT.

The table lists this clonotype with many counts. The CDR3 is CASSAKGDGADTQYF. In DNA, the CDR3 is TGTGCCAGCAGTGCCAAAGGGGACGGGGCAGATACGCAGTATTTT. V is TRBV6-4 and J is TRBJ2-3; possibly TRBD1 or TRBD2 for D (5 bases each). The CDR3 runs to 15 residues. V shed 4 bases and J shed 4 bases, with 15 bases lying between them. Germline V CDR1 and CDR2: MRHNA, SNTAGT.

V gene TRBV14 combines with J gene TRBJ1-1, with 9 positions matching TRBD1. This CDR3 has 14 residues. Germline lookup yields CDR1 SGHDN and CDR2 FVKESK. J was trimmed by 8 bases and V by 0 bases; bases with no gene match: 4. This CDR3 reads CASSQDNRGREAFF. For the CDR3, the DNA is TGTGCCAGCAGCCAAGATAACAGGGGGCGCGAAGCTTTCTTT.

The sample holds a few counts of this clonotype. The chain uses TRBV7-9 and TRBJ2-6, with D possibly called TRBD1 or TRBD2 (5 bases each). The V gene's germline CDR1 is SEHNR and CDR2 FQNEAQ (reference sequence). The CDR3 is made up of 16 amino acids. The germline V and J ends were trimmed by 1 base and 6 bases, with 13 bases remaining between them. The DNA of the CDR3 is TGTGCCAGCAGCTTAGGTCAGGGAGTTCTGGCCAACGTCCTGACTTTC. This translates into CASSLGQGVLANVLTF.

This sequence joins TRBV7-9 and TRBJ2-5, with D unresolved. The CDR3 consists of 13 residues. CDR1 is SEHNR, CDR2 FQNEAQ, per germline (reference sequence). The V end lost 3 bases, the J end lost 3 bases, and 8 bases lay between the germline ends. The CDR3 DNA sequence: TGTGCCAGCAGCTTCAGTACTAAAGAGACCCAGTACTTC. Translation gives CASSFSTKETQYF.